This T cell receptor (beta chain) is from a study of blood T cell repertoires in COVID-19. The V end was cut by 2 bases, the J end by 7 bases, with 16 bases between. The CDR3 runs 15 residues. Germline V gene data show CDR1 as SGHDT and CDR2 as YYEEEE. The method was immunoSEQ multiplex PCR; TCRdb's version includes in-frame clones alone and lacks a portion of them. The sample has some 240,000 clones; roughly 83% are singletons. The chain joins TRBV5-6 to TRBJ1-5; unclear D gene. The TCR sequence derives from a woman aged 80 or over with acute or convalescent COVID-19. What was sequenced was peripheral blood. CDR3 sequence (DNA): TGTGCCAGCAGCTTAACGGGCCTAAGCGGACAGCCCCAGCATTTT. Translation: CASSLTGLSGQPQHF. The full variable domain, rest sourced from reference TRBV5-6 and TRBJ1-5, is DAGVTQSPTHLIKTRGQQVTLRCSPKSGHDTVSWYQQALGQGPQFIFQYYEEEERQRGNFPDRFSGHQFPNYSSELNVNALLLGDSALYLCASSLTGLSGQPQHFGDGTRLSIL.